These 29 T cell receptor beta chains were sequenced from one sample in a study of T-cell reconstitution after alpha-beta-depleted transplantation in children (dated by TCRdb to about 2016). Library method: PCR. Sequenced using an Illumina HiSeq 2500. To normalize quantification of the TCRbeta repertoire, the TCR libraries were built with molecular barcoding that relied on unique molecular identifiers. TCRdb itself trimmed the public reads at Q25 with fastp, ran MiXCR and retained productive beta chains. Each entry merges the rows of one CDR3 protein and shows their most common DNA and genes. The sample table contains 200,000 to 250,000 distinct CDR3 sequences; only one count was recorded for approximately 9.5% of them. The ten top clones hold approximately 6.2% of the sample. This specimen was PBMCs from the stem cell graft donor, taken from the stem cell graft. The receptors derive from a human donor who donated a stem cell graft to a child with acute lymphoblastic leukemia.

The table lists this clonotype with many counts. V is TRBV6-5 and J is TRBJ2-3, with 7 bases lining up with TRBD1. Germline V gene lookup returns CDR1 MNHEY and CDR2 SVGAGI. The CDR3 spans 16 residues. The V gene end was trimmed by 0 bases and the J gene end by 4 bases; junction bases not matched to a gene: 7. The CDR3 nucleotides are TGTGCCAGCAGTTACTCCGGGACAGTTTCCGCAGATACGCAGTATTTT. Encoded protein: CASSYSGTVSADTQYF.

The rearrangement links TRBV6-1 to TRBJ1-5; D is unclear. The CDR3 is made up of 14 amino acids. From germline, CDR1 is MNHNS and CDR2 SASEGT. Trimming took 6 bases from V and 4 from J, leaving 13 bases between them. The CDR3 DNA follows: TGTGCCAGCAGAACGGTCGGATTTAATCAGCCCCAGCATTTT. Translation gives CASRTVGFNQPQHF.

This clonotype was recorded many times. CDR3 DNA sequence: TGCAGTGCTAGGTCTCCCTCGGGCTATGGCTACACCTTC. Amino acids: CSARSPSGYGYTF. This chain links TRBV20-1 with TRBJ1-2; D call uncertain. Germline lookup yields CDR1 DFQATT and CDR2 SNEGSKA (reference sequence). The V end lost 3 bases, the J end lost 4 bases, and 12 bases lay between the germline ends. The CDR3 length is 13 residues.

This clonotype has ten or more counts. The J gene is TRBJ2-1, the V gene TRBV10-3; 10 nucleotides match TRBD1. Trimming at V came to 6 bases and at J to 0 bases, leaving 2 bases not matched to a gene. The length of the CDR3 is 15 residues. Looked up from germline, CDR1 is ENHRY and CDR2 is SYGVKD. The CDR3 DNA reads as TGTGCCATCAGGGACAGGGGGAGCTCCTACAATGAGCAGTTCTTC. It encodes CAIRDRGSSYNEQFF.

V is TRBV7-8 and J is TRBJ2-1; 8 nucleotides match TRBD2. Germline loops: CDR1 SGHVS, CDR2 FQNEAQ. CDR3 length: 18 amino acids. Trimming cost V 0 bases and J 1 base; bases outside gene matches: 8. CDR3 coding DNA: TGTGCCAGCAGCTTAGCCCCCCGGGGCGGGGGGTCCTACAATGAGCAGTTCTTC. It codes for CASSLAPRGGGSYNEQFF.

V usage is TRBV5-1 and J usage is TRBJ1-1, with D tentatively TRBD1 (6 bases). The CDR3 consists of 13 residues. Germline CDR1 is SGHRS and CDR2 is YFSETQ. V shed 3 bases and J shed 5 bases, with 11 bases lying between them. CDR3 amino acids: CASSSRQATEAFF. The CDR3, as DNA: TGCGCCAGCAGCTCCCGACAGGCAACTGAAGCTTTCTTT.

The J gene is TRBJ1-2, the V gene TRBV4-1; 7 bases are a match to TRBD1. The CDR3 consists of 13 residues. In germline, CDR1 is MGHRA, CDR2 YSYEKL. The V and J ends lost 5 bases and 3 bases, in that order; junction bases with no gene match: 3. CDR3 sequence (DNA): TGCGCCAGCAGCAACAGGGGAGACTATGGCTACACCTTC. Translating gives CASSNRGDYGYTF.

This clonotype was counted only a few times. This chain uses TRBV7-9 with TRBJ2-1; 7 positions agree with TRBD1. The V gene end was trimmed by 5 bases and the J gene end by 11 bases; junction bases not matched to a gene: 6. The CDR3 covers 12 residues. Germline CDR1 SEHNR, CDR2 FQNEAQ (reference sequence). CDR3 residues: CASSMRQGKQFF. The CDR3 DNA is TGTGCCAGCAGCATGCGACAGGGAAAGCAGTTCTTC.

There are many counts of this clonotype. This chain connects TRBV2 to TRBJ1-2; D is unclear. Germline values: CDR1 SNHLY, CDR2 FYNNEI. This CDR3 spans 15 amino acids. Deletions cut 0 bases from V and 7 bases from J, with 15 bases between. In nucleotides, the CDR3 is TGTGCCAGCAGTGAAGCTCGCGGACCGGAGGGTGGCTACACCTTC. Encoded protein: CASSEARGPEGGYTF.

V usage is TRBV3-1 and J usage is TRBJ2-1; unclear D gene. CDR1 is LGHDT, CDR2 YNNKEL, per germline (reference sequence). The CDR3 runs to 12 residues. The germline V and J ends were trimmed by 4 bases and 5 bases, with 6 bases remaining between them. The CDR3 loop is CASSPTHNEQFF. The CDR3 DNA sequence: TGTGCCAGCAGCCCGACCCACAATGAGCAGTTCTTC.

This clonotype was observed many times. The chain is built from TRBV20-1 and TRBJ2-1, with 10 bases aligning to TRBD2. With 5 bases clipped from V and 9 bases from J, the junction kept 10 bases outside the gene matches. The CDR3 runs to 14 residues. The germline V gene encodes CDR1 DFQATT and CDR2 SNEGSKA (reference sequence). CDR3 in DNA: TGCAGTGCTCGCCTCCAGCGGGGGGGCCGTGAGCAGTTCTTC. It translates to CSARLQRGGREQFF.

The V gene is TRBV10-3, the J gene TRBJ2-7; perhaps TRBD2 as D (5 bases). In germline, CDR1 is ENHRY, CDR2 SYGVKD. The CDR3 length is 12 residues. V was clipped by 10 bases and J by 2 bases, with 12 bases between them. In DNA, the CDR3 is TGTGCCACGGGGAGAGGGACCTACGAGCAGTACTTC. Amino acids: CATGRGTYEQYF.

This clonotype has a count of ten or more. The chain joins TRBV11-2 to TRBJ1-1, with 7 bases aligning to TRBD1. The CDR3 covers 16 residues. The V gene's germline CDR1 is SGHAT and CDR2 FQNNGV. Unmatched junction bases numbered 11, after V lost 5 bases and J lost 2 bases. The CDR3 spells CASSLIPTGFNTEAFF. Here the CDR3 DNA reads TGTGCCAGCAGCCTTATACCGACAGGGTTTAACACTGAAGCTTTCTTT.

This clonotype was counted only a few times. The V and J genes are TRBV5-1 and TRBJ2-7, with D hard to call. The V gene's germline CDR1 is SGHRS and CDR2 YFSETQ. Trimming left V 1 base short and J 2 bases short, with 13 bases between. CDR3 length equals 15 residues. DNA of the CDR3: TGCGCCAGCAGCTTGAATGCAGGTACGGCCTACGAGCAGTACTTC. Its translation is CASSLNAGTAYEQYF. The full variable domain, with the rest looked up from reference TRBV5-1 and TRBJ2-7, is KAGVTQTPRYLIKTRGQQVTLSCSPISGHRSVSWYQQTPGQGLQFLFEYFSETQRNKGNFPGRFSGRQFSNSRSEMNVSTLELGDSALYLCASSLNAGTAYEQYFGPGTRLTVT.

This clonotype was seen ten or more times. The chain links TRBV15 to TRBJ2-3, with D hard to call. The V gene's germline CDR1 is LNHNV and CDR2 YYDKDF (reference sequence). Trimming stripped 0 bases from V and 0 bases from J, with 10 bases between. The CDR3 is 16 residues long. The CDR3 loop is CATSRDTTASTDTQYF. Here the CDR3 DNA reads TGTGCCACCAGCAGAGATACCACAGCCAGCACAGATACGCAGTATTTT.

This clonotype has only a few counts. The CDR3 sequence: CASSPRRGAGGYTF. Written as DNA, the CDR3 is TGTGCCAGCAGCCCAAGGCGGGGGGCGGGTGGCTACACCTTC. The chain combines TRBV7-8 with TRBJ1-2; D is perhaps TRBD1 (6 bases). Trimming shortened V by 5 bases and J by 7 bases, and 17 bases separated the two germline ends. Germline assignment: CDR1 SGHVS and CDR2 FQNEAQ. This CDR3 region has 14 residues.

This rearrangement joins TRBV5-1 to TRBJ1-4; possibly TRBD1 for D (5 bases). Germline loops: CDR1 SGHRS, CDR2 YFSETQ. The CDR3 covers 14 residues. Trimming removed 5 bases from V and 10 bases from J, with 18 bases in between. CDR3 in DNA: TGCGCCAGCAGTTCGGACGGGGCCAGTCGAAAACTGTTTTTT. This sequence encodes CASSSDGASRKLFF.

In its sample, this clonotype was seen many times. V is TRBV3-1 and J is TRBJ2-5; D is possibly TRBD2 (6 bases). From germline, CDR1 is LGHDT and CDR2 YNNKEL (reference sequence). This CDR3 comprises 15 residues. Trimming removed 0 bases from V and 7 bases from J, with 15 bases in between. CDR3 nucleotides: TGTGCCAGCAGCCAAGATCAGGCAGGGCGGGGGACCCAGTACTTC. Its translation is CASSQDQAGRGTQYF.

The genes are TRBV30 and TRBJ2-3; the match to TRBD2 covers 10 bases. The CDR3 spans 12 residues. Germline V gives CDR1 GTSNPN, CDR2 SVGIG (reference sequence). CDR3 sequence reads: CGLLAGGDTQYF. In nucleotides, the CDR3 is TGTGGATTGTTAGCGGGGGGAGATACGCAGTATTTT. Full variable domain (rest looked up from reference TRBV30 and TRBJ2-3): SQTIHQWPATLVQPVGSPLSLECTVEGTSNPNLYWYRQAAGRGLQLLFYSVGIGQISSEVPQNLSASRPQDRQFILSSKKLLLSDSGFYLCGLLAGGDTQYFGPGTRLTVL.

The sample holds many counts of this clonotype. The rearrangement links TRBV2 to TRBJ2-1, with 7 bases lining up with TRBD1. Germline CDR1 reads SNHLY; CDR2 reads FYNNEI. The CDR3 sequence is 13 residues long. With 6 bases clipped from V and 4 bases from J, the junction kept 3 bases outside the gene matches. The CDR3: CASSPQGYNEQFF. CDR3 DNA: TGTGCCAGCAGCCCACAGGGGTACAATGAGCAGTTCTTC.

This chain joins TRBV9 and TRBJ2-3; D might be TRBD1 (7 bases). V was pared by 4 bases and J by 2 bases, with 17 bases between. The CDR3 is 16 residues long. Germline lookup yields CDR1 SGDLS and CDR2 YYNGEE. The CDR3 nucleotides read TGTGCCAGCAGCAAGGAAGGAGGGGGCGTCACAGATACGCAGTATTTT. Translated: CASSKEGGGVTDTQYF.

This clonotype was seen a handful of times. This clone may be a read error of a much larger clone one base away. The V gene is TRBV5-6, the J gene TRBJ2-1; the D is unclear. Per the germline V gene, CDR1 is SGHDT and CDR2 is YYEEEE. This CDR3 contains 12 residues. The V gene lost 2 bases and the J gene lost 5 bases, with 5 bases spanning the gap. CDR3: CASSFTHNEQFF. The CDR3 nucleotides are TGTGCCAGCAGCTTTACGCACAATGAGCAGTTCTTC. The complete variable domain, with remaining parts taken from reference TRBV5-6 and TRBJ2-1, reads DAGVTQSPTHLIKTRGQQVTLRCSPKSGHDTVSWYQQALGQGPQFIFQYYEEEERQRGNFPDRFSGHQFPNYSSELNVNALLLGDSALYLCASSFTHNEQFFGPGTRLTVL.

The CDR3 region is CASSLVQDLGQPQHF. For the CDR3, the DNA is TGTGCCAGCAGCTTAGTACAGGATCTGGGTCAGCCCCAGCATTTT. The gene calls are TRBV7-2 and TRBJ1-5, with D possibly TRBD1 on 5 matching bases. The CDR3 spans 15 residues. Germline V gene data show CDR1 as SGHTA and CDR2 as FQGNSA. The germline V and J ends were trimmed by 1 base and 6 bases, with 13 bases remaining between them.

The rearrangement links TRBV7-1 to TRBJ2-7; 8 positions match TRBD1. TRBV7-1 is designated an ORF whose function remains uncertain. CDR3 length: 21 amino acids. J was trimmed by 3 bases and V by 5 bases; bases with no gene match: 27. This chain's CDR3 is CASSRQALTGVTNVGDYEQYF. The CDR3 DNA sequence: TGTGCCAGCAGCCGCCAAGCCTTGACAGGGGTCACAAACGTGGGGGACTACGAGCAGTACTTC.

In its sample, this clonotype was seen a few times. The chain uses TRBV7-9 and TRBJ1-1; D possibly corresponds to TRBD1 (6 bases). The germline CDR1 and CDR2 sequences are SEHNR and FQNEAQ (reference sequence). V lost 3 bases to trimming and J lost 6 bases, with 14 bases between them. The CDR3 consists of 14 residues. Here the CDR3 DNA reads TGTGCCAGCAGCTTCCAGGGGAGCGGGTCTGAAGCTTTCTTT. This gives the protein CASSFQGSGSEAFF. Full variable domain (outside the CDR3, taken from reference TRBV7-9 and TRBJ1-1): DTGVSQNPRHKITKRGQNVTFRCDPISEHNRLYWYRQTLGQGPEFLTYFQNEAQLEKSRLLSDRFSAERPKGSFSTLEIQRTEQGDSAMYLCASSFQGSGSEAFFGQGTRLTVV.

V is TRBV15 and J is TRBJ1-2; perhaps TRBD1 as D (5 bases). V was pared by 0 bases and J by 6 bases, with 14 bases between. The length of the CDR3 is 15 residues. CDR1 is LNHNV and CDR2 is YYDKDF in the germline V gene (reference sequence). CDR3 DNA: TGTGCCACCAGCAGAGAGGGGGGGTCAGAGGATGGCTACACCTTC. Its translation: CATSREGGSEDGYTF. Combining the CDR3 with reference TRBV15 and TRBJ1-2 gives the whole variable domain DAMVIQNPRYQVTQFGKPVTLSCSQTLNHNVMYWYQQKSSQAPKLLFHYYDKDFNNEADTPDNFQSRRPNTSFCFLDIRSPGLGDTAMYLCATSREGGSEDGYTFGSGTRLTVV.

This clonotype was seen ten or more times. The CDR3 coding sequence is TGCGCCAGCAGTGAGCAGGGTTACTATGGCTACACCTTC. Its translation: CASSEQGYYGYTF. The chain links TRBV10-2 to TRBJ1-2; possibly TRBD1 for D (5 bases). The V end was cut by 2 bases, the J end by 3 bases, with 7 bases between. The CDR3 runs to 13 residues. Germline CDR1 and CDR2: WSHSY and SAAADI.

This clonotype has only a few counts. The chain has TRBV12-3 or TRBV12-4 and TRBJ2-1, with TRBD2 identical over 15 bases. This CDR3 is built from 18 residues. V shed 6 bases, J shed 9 bases, and the junction held 15 bases outside the gene matches. The CDR3 sequence: CASRKGLGLAGGEGEQFF. CDR3 DNA: TGTGCCAGCAGGAAAGGCCTGGGACTAGCGGGGGGTGAGGGTGAGCAGTTCTTC.

This clonotype was picked up many times. The chain joins TRBV5-1 to TRBJ2-7; 12 bases fit TRBD2. This CDR3 contains 14 residues. The junction had 3 bases not matched to a gene; V was cut back by 2 bases and J by 6 bases. Germline V gene lookup returns CDR1 SGHRS and CDR2 YFSETQ. The CDR3 DNA sequence: TGCGCCAGCAGCTTTGGACTAGCGGGGCCCGAGCAGTACTTC. It translates to CASSFGLAGPEQYF.